A selection of T cell receptor beta chains follows, all from one sample in a study of blood T cell repertoires in COVID-19. TCRdb's table, derived via immunoSEQ multiplex PCR, lists solely in-frame clones and lacks some. Seen here are about 88,000 clones, about 70% observed once, and the top ten hold around 23%. The sample consisted of peripheral blood. The receptors derive from a woman aged 60-75 years in a cohort sampled during active or convalescent COVID-19. CDR3s include the opening cysteine and the closing phenylalanine or tryptophan. A D gene is named only where the DNA matches it firmly. Expanded clones get a size class; other rows say once, few or many, or leave the size out.

TGCGCCAGCAGGGCTTACAGACCAAACACCGGGGAGCTGTTTTTT	CASRAYRPNTGELFF	TRBV5-1	TRBJ2-2	once	.
TGTGCCAGCAGCCAAGATCCGGGGGTGAGGAGTACAGATACGCAGTATTTT	CASSQDPGVRSTDTQYF	TRBV3-1/TRBV3-2	TRBJ2-3	.	.
TGTGCCAGCAGCCAAACAACGGGGGGAGCCTACGAGCAGTACTTC	CASSQTTGGAYEQYF	TRBV7-6	TRBJ2-7	few	TRBD2
TGTGCCAGCAGCCACGGGGGGCAGGGCCCACCCAATCAGCCCCAGCATTTT	CASSHGGQGPPNQPQHF	TRBV4-2	TRBJ1-5	.	.
TGTGCCAGCAGCTTGGAAGCGGGGGTGGGAGGTGAGACCCAGTACTTC	CASSLEAGVGGETQYF	TRBV5-6	TRBJ2-5	.	TRBD2
TGCGCCAGCAGCTTGGTTTACCTAGATGGCTACACCTTC	CASSLVYLDGYTF	TRBV5-1	TRBJ1-2	.	.
TGTGCCAGCAGCTCCACTTTAACCGGACTCAGGGGTGATGAGCAGTTCTTC	CASSSTLTGLRGDEQFF	TRBV13	TRBJ2-1	few	.
TGTGCCAGCAGCTTGCCGACTAGCGGGGGGACCCTGGCAGATACGCAGTATTTT	CASSLPTSGGTLADTQYF	TRBV5-4	TRBJ2-3	.	TRBD2
TGTGCCAGCAGGCCGGGGACACAGAACACCGGGGAGCTGTTTTTT	CASRPGTQNTGELFF	TRBV5-4	TRBJ2-2	.	.
TGTGCCAGCAGTTCCCGGGGCAGGGGACACTACAATGAGCAGTTCTTC	CASSSRGRGHYNEQFF	TRBV25-1	TRBJ2-1	few	.